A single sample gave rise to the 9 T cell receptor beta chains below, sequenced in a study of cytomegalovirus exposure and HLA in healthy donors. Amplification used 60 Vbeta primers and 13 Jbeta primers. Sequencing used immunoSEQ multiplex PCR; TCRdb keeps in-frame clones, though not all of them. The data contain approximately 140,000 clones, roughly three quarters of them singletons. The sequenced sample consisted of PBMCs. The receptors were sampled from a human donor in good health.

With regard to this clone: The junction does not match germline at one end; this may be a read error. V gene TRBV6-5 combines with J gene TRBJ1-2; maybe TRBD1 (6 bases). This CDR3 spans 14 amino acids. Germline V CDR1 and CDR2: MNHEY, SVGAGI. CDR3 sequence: CASSALGQNYGYPF. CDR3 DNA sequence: TGTGCCAGCAGTGCCCTAGGACAGAACTATGGCTACCCCTTC.

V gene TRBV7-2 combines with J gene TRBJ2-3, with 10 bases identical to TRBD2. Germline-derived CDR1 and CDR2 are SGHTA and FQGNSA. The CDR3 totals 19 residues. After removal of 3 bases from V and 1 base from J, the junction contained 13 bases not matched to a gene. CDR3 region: CASSFRQSSSGGRTDTQYF. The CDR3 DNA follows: TGTGCCAGCAGCTTCCGACAATCCTCTAGCGGGGGTCGCACAGATACGCAGTATTTT.

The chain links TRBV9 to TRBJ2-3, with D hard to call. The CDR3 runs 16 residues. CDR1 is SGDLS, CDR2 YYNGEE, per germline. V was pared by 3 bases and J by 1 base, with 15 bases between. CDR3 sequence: CASSAGRSTGTDTQYF. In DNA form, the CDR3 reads TGTGCCAGCAGCGCCGGAAGGTCGACTGGCACAGATACGCAGTATTTT. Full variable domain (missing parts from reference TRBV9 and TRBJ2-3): DSGVTQTPKHLITATGQRVTLRCSPRSGDLSVYWYQQSLDQGLQFLIQYYNGEERAKGNILERFSAQQFPDLHSELNLSSLELGDSALYFCASSAGRSTGTDTQYFGPGTRLTVL.

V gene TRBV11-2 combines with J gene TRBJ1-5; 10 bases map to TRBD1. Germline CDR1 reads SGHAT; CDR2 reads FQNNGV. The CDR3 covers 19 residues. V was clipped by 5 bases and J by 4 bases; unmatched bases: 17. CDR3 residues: CASSPSPPTGGLRNQPQHF. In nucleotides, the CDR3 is TGTGCCAGCAGCCCAAGCCCCCCGACAGGGGGCCTGAGAAATCAGCCCCAGCATTTT.

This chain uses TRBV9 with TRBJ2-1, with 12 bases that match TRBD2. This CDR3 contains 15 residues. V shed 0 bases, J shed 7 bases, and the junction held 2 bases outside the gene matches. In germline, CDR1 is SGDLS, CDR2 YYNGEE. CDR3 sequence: CASSVGTSGRNEQFF. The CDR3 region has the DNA TGTGCCAGCAGCGTAGGTACTAGCGGGAGGAATGAGCAGTTCTTC.

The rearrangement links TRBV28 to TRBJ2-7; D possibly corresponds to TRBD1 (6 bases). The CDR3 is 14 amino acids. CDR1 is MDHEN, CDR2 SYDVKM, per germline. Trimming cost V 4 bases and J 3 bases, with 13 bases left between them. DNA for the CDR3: TGTGCCAGCAGTTCCCCCGGGACACACTACGAGCAGTACTTC. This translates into CASSSPGTHYEQYF.

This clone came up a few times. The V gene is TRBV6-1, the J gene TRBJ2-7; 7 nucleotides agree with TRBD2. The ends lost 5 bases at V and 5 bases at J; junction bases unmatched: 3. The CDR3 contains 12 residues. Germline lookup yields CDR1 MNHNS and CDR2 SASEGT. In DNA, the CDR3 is TGTGCCAGCAGTTTTCGGGGGGACGAGCAGTACTTC. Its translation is CASSFRGDEQYF.

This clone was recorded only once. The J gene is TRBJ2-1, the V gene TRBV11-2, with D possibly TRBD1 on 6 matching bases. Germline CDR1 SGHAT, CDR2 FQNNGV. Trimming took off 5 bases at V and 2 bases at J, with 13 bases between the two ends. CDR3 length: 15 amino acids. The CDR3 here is CASSQDRTPYNEQFF. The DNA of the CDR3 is TGTGCCAGCAGCCAAGACAGGACCCCCTACAATGAGCAGTTCTTC.

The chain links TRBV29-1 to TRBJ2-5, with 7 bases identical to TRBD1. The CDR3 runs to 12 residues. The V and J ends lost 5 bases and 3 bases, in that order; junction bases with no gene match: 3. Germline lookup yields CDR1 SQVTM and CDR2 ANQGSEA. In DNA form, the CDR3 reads TGCAGCGTTTCCGACAGGGAAGAGACCCAGTACTTC. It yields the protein CSVSDREETQYF.